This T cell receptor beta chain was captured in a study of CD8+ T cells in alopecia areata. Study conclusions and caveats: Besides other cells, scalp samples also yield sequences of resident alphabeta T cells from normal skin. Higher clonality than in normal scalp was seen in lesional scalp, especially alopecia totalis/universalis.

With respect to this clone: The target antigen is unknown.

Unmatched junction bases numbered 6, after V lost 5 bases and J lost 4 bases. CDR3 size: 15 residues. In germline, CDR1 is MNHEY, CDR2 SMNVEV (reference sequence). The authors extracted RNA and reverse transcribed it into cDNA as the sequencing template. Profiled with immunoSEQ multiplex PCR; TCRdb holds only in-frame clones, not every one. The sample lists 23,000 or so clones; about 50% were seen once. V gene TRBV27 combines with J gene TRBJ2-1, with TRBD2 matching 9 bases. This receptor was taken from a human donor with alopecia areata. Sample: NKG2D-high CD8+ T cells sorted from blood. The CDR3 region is CASSHGTSQYNEQFF. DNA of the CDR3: TGTGCCAGCAGTCACGGGACTAGCCAATACAATGAGCAGTTCTTC.